Shown below are 10 T cell receptor beta chains from a single sample sequenced in a study of cytomegalovirus exposure and HLA in healthy donors. The PCR employed 60 Vbeta primers together with 13 Jbeta primers. The data were produced by immunoSEQ multiplex PCR, yet TCRdb's version contains in-frame clones alone and is incomplete. In the table there are about 97,000 clones, about four fifths of which are singletons. Source material: PBMCs. The receptors were gathered from a woman aged 35 to 49 in good health and CMV-seronegative.

This sequence joins TRBV30 and TRBJ2-7; D gene ambiguous. Germline loops: CDR1 GTSNPN, CDR2 SVGIG (reference sequence). The CDR3 spans 13 residues. The V gene lost 0 bases and the J gene lost 3 bases, with 9 bases spanning the gap. Written as DNA, the CDR3 is TGTGCCTGGAGTGTAAGTTACATCTACGAGCAGTACTTC. Residues: CAWSVSYIYEQYF.

The chain has TRBV18 and TRBJ1-1; D is perhaps TRBD1 (6 bases). The CDR3 contains 16 residues. V lost 3 bases to trimming and J lost 4 bases, with 18 bases between them. CDR1 is KGHSH and CDR2 is LQKENI in the germline V gene. This chain's CDR3 is CASSPSRDMRVTEAFF. In DNA form, the CDR3 reads TGTGCCAGCTCACCGTCCCGGGACATGAGGGTCACTGAAGCTTTCTTT.

The V call is TRBV29-1, the J call TRBJ2-3; a possible D gene is TRBD1 (5 bases). V lost 4 bases, J lost 0 bases, and 8 bases lay in between. The CDR3 is 13 amino acids. The germline gives CDR1 SQVTM, CDR2 ANQGSEA. CDR3 residues: CSVGQTSTDTQYF. For the CDR3, the DNA is TGCAGCGTTGGACAGACAAGCACAGATACGCAGTATTTT.

The chain carries TRBV11-2 and TRBJ1-2, with D unresolved. The germline gives CDR1 SGHAT, CDR2 FQNNGV. The CDR3 runs 16 residues. V was pared by 3 bases and J by 4 bases, with 18 bases between. The CDR3 here is CASSLEMVGFGYGYTF. In DNA form, the CDR3 reads TGTGCCAGCAGCTTGGAGATGGTTGGGTTTGGCTATGGCTACACCTTC. Together with reference TRBV11-2 and TRBJ1-2, the CDR3 gives the full variable domain: EAGVAQSPRYKIIEKRQSVAFWCNPISGHATLYWYQQILGQGPKLLIQFQNNGVVDDSQLPKDRFSAERLKGVDSTLKIQPAKLEDSAVYLCASSLEMVGFGYGYTFGSGTRLTVV.

The chain recombines TRBV27 with TRBJ2-5, with 10 positions matching TRBD1. The J call may not be correct, given that the DNA end is closer to TRBJ2-7. The germline gives CDR1 MNHEY, CDR2 SMNVEV (reference sequence). This CDR3 region has 17 residues. CDR3 DNA sequence: TGTGCCAGCAGCCTCCGCCGGGACAGGGGACCGGCCTACGAGCAGTACTTC. This gives the protein CASSLRRDRGPAYEQYF.

The chain is built from TRBV28 and TRBJ2-7; 12 bases fit TRBD1. Trimming at V came to 7 bases and at J to 6 bases, leaving 10 bases not matched to a gene. The CDR3 covers 15 residues. The germline V gene has CDR1 MDHEN and CDR2 SYDVKM. CDR3 DNA sequence: TGTGCCAGCATTCTCACGGGACAGGGGGCGCCCGAGCAGTACTTC. Protein: CASILTGQGAPEQYF.

The chain employs TRBV7-9 and TRBJ2-5; 13 bases agree with TRBD2. The CDR3 is 15 amino acids. Germline-derived CDR1 and CDR2 are SEHNR and FQNEAQ (reference sequence). Trimming took 5 bases from V and 5 from J; bases not matched to a gene: 5. In nucleotides, the CDR3 is TGTGCCAGCAGCCCACTAGCGGGGGGGCTTGAGACCCAGTACTTC. Translation: CASSPLAGGLETQYF. The complete variable domain, with remaining parts taken from reference TRBV7-9 and TRBJ2-5, reads DTGVSQNPRHKITKRGQNVTFRCDPISEHNRLYWYRQTLGQGPEFLTYFQNEAQLEKSRLLSDRFSAERPKGSFSTLEIQRTEQGDSAMYLCASSPLAGGLETQYFGPGTRLLVL.

This clone was found once. The chain is built from TRBV9 and TRBJ2-2, with D perhaps TRBD2 (5 bases). Germline V gene sequence: CDR1 SGDLS, CDR2 YYNGEE. Trimming removed 0 bases from V and 5 bases from J, with 14 bases in between. CDR3 length equals 16 residues. The CDR3 spells CASSVEVATGTGELFF. CDR3 sequence (DNA): TGTGCCAGCAGCGTAGAAGTAGCGACGGGGACCGGGGAGCTGTTTTTT.

The genes are TRBV6-5 and TRBJ2-7; TRBD1 matches at 9 bases. CDR3 length: 15 amino acids. Germline trimming cut 2 bases from V and 3 bases from J; bases unmatched to any gene: 5. CDR1 and CDR2 (germline): MNHEY, SVGAGI. The CDR3: CASSYGDRDFYEQYF. As DNA, the CDR3 is TGTGCCAGCAGTTACGGGGACAGGGACTTCTACGAGCAGTACTTC.

The V and J genes are TRBV11-2 and TRBJ2-7; D is uncertain. Looked up from germline, CDR1 is SGHAT and CDR2 is FQNNGV. The CDR3 sequence is 13 residues long. Trimming left V 0 bases short and J 4 bases short, with 7 bases between. The chain's CDR3 is CASSLENTYEQYF. The CDR3 coding sequence is TGTGCCAGCAGCTTAGAGAACACATACGAGCAGTACTTC.